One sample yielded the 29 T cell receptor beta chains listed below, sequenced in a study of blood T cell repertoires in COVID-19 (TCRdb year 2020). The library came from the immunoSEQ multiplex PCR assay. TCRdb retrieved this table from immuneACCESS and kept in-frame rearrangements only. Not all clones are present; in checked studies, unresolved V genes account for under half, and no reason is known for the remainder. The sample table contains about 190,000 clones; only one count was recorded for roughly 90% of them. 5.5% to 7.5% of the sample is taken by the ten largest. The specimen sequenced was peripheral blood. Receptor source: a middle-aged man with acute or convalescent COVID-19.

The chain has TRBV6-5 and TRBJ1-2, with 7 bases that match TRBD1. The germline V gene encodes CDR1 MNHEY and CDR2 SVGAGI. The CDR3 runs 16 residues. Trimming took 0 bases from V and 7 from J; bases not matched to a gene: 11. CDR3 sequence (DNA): TGTGCCAGCAGTTACTCGAGAAGGGGGCAAAAGGTTGGCTACACCTTC. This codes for CASSYSRRGQKVGYTF.

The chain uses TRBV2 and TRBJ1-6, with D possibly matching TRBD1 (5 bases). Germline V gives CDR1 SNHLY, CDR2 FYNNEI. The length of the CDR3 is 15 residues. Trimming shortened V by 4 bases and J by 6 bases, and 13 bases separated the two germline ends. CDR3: CASSGRVRGNSPLHF. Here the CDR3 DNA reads TGTGCCAGCAGTGGGCGAGTAAGGGGTAATTCACCCCTCCACTTT.

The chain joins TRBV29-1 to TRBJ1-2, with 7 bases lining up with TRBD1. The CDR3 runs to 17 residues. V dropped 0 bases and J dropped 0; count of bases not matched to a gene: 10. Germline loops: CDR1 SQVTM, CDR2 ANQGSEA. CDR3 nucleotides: TGCAGCGTTGAAGATAACAGGGGCAACAGGGCTAACTATGGCTACACCTTC. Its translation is CSVEDNRGNRANYGYTF.

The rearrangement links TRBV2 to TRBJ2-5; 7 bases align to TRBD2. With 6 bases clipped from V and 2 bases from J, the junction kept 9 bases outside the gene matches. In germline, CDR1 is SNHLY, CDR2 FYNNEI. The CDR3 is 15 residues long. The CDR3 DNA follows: TGTGCCAGCAGCACCAGGCGGGGAGGGCAAGAGACCCAGTACTTC. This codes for CASSTRRGGQETQYF.

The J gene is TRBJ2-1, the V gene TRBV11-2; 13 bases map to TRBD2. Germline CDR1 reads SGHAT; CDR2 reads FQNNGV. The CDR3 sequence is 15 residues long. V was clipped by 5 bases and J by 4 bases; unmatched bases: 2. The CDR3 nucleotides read TGTGCCAGCAGCCTACTAGCGGGGGGGTACAATGAGCAGTTCTTC. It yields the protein CASSLLAGGYNEQFF.

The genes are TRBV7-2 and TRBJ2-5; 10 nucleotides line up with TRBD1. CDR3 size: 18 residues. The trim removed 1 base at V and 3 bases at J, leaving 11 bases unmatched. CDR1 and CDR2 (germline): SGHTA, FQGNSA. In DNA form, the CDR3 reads TGTGCCAGCAGCTTAGGGCGGGTAAGGACAGGGGGAAAAGAGACCCAGTACTTC. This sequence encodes CASSLGRVRTGGKETQYF.

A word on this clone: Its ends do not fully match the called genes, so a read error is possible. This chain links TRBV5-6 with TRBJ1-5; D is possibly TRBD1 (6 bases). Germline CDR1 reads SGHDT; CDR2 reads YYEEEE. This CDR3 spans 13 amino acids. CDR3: CASSSGQNRPQHF. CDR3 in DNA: TGTGCCAGCAGCTCCGGACAGAATCGGCCCCAGCATTTT.

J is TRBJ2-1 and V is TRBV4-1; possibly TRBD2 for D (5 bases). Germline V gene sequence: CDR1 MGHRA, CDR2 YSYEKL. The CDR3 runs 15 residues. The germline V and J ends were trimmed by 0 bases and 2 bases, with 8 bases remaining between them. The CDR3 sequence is CASSQEPGAYNEQFF. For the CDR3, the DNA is TGCGCCAGCAGCCAAGAACCCGGGGCCTACAATGAGCAGTTCTTC.

The CDR3 DNA reads as TGTGCCAGCAGCTTAGGCCAGGTGGGCAGGGGTCTGGGTGAGCAGTACTTC. Protein: CASSLGQVGRGLGEQYF. The chain employs TRBV13 and TRBJ2-7, with a tentative D call TRBD1 (6 bases). This CDR3 comprises 17 residues. From germline, CDR1 is PRHDT and CDR2 FYEKMQ (reference sequence). The V end lost 0 bases, the J end lost 7 bases, and 22 bases lay between the germline ends.

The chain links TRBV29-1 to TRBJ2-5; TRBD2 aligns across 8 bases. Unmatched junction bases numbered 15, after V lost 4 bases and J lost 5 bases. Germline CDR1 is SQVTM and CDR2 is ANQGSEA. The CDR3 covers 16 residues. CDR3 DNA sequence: TGCAGCGTTGCTAGCCCTACCGGGACTAGTTTGGAGACCCAGTACTTC. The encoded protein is CSVASPTGTSLETQYF.

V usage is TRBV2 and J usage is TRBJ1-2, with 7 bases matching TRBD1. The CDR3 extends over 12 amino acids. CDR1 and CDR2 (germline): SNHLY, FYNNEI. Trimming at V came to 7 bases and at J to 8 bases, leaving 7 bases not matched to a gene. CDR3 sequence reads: CASIDRVQGYTF. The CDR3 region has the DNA TGTGCCAGCATTGACAGGGTACAAGGCTACACCTTC. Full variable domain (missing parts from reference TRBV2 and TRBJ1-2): EPEVTQTPSHQVTQMGQEVILRCVPISNHLYFYWYRQILGQKVEFLVSFYNNEISEKSEIFDDQFSVERPDGSNFTLKIRSTKLEDSAMYFCASIDRVQGYTFGSGTRLTVV.

The CDR3 sequence is CASTPGGLSYEQYF. The CDR3 nucleotides read TGTGCCAGCACACCGGGGGGGCTATCGTACGAGCAGTACTTC. The genes are TRBV7-2 and TRBJ2-7; 8 bases fit TRBD2. The CDR3 contains 14 residues. In germline, CDR1 is SGHTA, CDR2 FQGNSA. Trimming at V came to 7 bases and at J to 4 bases, leaving 9 bases not matched to a gene.

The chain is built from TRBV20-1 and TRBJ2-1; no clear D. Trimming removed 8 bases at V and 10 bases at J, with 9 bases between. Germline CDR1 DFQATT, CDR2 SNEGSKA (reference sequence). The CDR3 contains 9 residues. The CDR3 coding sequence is TGCAGTCCCTCTCGGGAGCAGTTCTTC. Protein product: CSPSREQFF.

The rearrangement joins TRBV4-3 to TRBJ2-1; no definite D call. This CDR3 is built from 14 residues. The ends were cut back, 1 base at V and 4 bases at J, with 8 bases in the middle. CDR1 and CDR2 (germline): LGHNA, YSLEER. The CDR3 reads CASSQVNSYNEQFF. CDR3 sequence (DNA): TGCGCCAGCAGCCAAGTTAACAGTTACAATGAGCAGTTCTTC.

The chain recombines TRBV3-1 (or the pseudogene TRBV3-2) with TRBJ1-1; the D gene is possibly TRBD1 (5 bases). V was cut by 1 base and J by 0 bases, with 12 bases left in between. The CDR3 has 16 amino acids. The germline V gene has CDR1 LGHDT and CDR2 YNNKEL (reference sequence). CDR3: CASSQATVVMNTEAFF. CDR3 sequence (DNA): TGTGCCAGCAGCCAAGCGACAGTCGTTATGAACACTGAAGCTTTCTTT.

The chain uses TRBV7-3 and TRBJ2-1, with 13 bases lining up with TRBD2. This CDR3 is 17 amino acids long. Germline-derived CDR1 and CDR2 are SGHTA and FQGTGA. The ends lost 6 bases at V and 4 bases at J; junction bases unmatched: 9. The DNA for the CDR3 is TGTGCCAGCAGTCCACTAGCGGGGGGGCCTGGGTACAATGAGCAGTTCTTC. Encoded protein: CASSPLAGGPGYNEQFF.

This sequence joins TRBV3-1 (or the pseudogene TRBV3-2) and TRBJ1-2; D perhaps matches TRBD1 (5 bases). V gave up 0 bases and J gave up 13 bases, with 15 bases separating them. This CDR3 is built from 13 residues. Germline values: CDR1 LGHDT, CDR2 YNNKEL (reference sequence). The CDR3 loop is CASSQDSTATTTF. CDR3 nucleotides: TGTGCCAGCAGCCAAGATTCGACAGCAACTACCACCTTC.

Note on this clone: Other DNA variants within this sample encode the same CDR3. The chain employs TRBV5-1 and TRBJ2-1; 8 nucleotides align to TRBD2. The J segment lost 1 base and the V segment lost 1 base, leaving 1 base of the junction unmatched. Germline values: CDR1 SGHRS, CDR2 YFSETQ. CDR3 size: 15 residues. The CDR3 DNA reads TGCGCCAGCAGCTTGACTAGCGGTTCCTACAATGAGCAGTTCTTC. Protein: CASSLTSGSYNEQFF.

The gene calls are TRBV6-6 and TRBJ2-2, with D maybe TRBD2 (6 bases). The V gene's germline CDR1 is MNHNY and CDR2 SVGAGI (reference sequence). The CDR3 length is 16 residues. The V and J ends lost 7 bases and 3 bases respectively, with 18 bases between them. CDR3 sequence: CASIGRDFFYTGELFF. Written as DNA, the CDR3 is TGTGCCAGCATCGGCCGGGACTTTTTCTACACCGGGGAGCTGTTTTTT.

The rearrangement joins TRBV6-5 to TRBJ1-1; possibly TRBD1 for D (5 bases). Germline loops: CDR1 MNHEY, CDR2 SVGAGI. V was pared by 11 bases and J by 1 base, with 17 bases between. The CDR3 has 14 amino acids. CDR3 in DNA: TGTGCCGGGGGGGGGACTCTATGGAACACTGAAGCTTTCTTT. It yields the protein CAGGGTLWNTEAFF.

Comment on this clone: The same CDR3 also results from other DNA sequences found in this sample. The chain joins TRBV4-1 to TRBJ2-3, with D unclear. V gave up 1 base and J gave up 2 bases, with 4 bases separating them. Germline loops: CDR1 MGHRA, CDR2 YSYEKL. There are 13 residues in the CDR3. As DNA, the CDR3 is TGCGCCAGCAGCCAAGGACTCACAGATACGCAGTATTTT. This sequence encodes CASSQGLTDTQYF.

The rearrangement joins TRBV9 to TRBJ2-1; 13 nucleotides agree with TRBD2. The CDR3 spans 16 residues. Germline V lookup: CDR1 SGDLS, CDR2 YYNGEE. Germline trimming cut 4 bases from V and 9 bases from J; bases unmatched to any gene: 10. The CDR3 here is CASSPGLAGAQIEQFF. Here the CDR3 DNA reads TGTGCCAGCAGCCCAGGACTAGCGGGGGCCCAGATTGAGCAGTTCTTC.

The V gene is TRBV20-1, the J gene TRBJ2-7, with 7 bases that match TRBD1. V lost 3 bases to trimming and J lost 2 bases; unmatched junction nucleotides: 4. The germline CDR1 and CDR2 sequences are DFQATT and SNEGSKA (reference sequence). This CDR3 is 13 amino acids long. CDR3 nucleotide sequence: TGCAGTGCTAGTCTAACAGGGGCCTACGAGCAGTACTTC. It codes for CSASLTGAYEQYF.

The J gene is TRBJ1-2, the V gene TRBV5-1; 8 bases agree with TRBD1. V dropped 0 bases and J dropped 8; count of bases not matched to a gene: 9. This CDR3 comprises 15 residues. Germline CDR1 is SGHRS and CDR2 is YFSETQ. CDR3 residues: CASSLEQGANSGYTF. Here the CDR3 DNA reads TGCGCCAGCAGCTTGGAGCAGGGGGCGAATTCAGGCTACACCTTC. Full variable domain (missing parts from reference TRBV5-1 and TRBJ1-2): KAGVTQTPRYLIKTRGQQVTLSCSPISGHRSVSWYQQTPGQGLQFLFEYFSETQRNKGNFPGRFSGRQFSNSRSEMNVSTLELGDSALYLCASSLEQGANSGYTFGSGTRLTVV.

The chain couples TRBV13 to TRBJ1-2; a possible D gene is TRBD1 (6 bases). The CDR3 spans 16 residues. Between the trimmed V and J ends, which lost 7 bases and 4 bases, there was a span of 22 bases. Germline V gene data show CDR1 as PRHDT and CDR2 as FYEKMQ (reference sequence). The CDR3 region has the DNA TGTGCCAGCACCACTCCATTGGGTACAGGGACCTATGGCTACACCTTC. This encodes CASTTPLGTGTYGYTF.

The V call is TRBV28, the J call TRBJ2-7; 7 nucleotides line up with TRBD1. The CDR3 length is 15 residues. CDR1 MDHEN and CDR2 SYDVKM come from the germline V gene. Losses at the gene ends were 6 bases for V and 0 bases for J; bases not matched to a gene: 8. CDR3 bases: TGTGCCAGCAGGCTGGGACAGAGTTACTCCTACGAGCAGTACTTC. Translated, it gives CASRLGQSYSYEQYF.

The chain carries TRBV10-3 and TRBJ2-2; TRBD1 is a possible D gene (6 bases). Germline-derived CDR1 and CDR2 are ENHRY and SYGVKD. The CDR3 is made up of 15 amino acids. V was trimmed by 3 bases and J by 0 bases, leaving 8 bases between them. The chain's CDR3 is CAISERQANTGELFF. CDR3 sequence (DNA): TGTGCCATCAGTGAAAGACAGGCGAACACCGGGGAGCTGTTTTTT.

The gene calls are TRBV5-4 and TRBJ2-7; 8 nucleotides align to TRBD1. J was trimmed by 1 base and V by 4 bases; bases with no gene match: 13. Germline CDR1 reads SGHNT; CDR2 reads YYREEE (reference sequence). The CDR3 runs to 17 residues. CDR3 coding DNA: TGTGCCAGCAGCGCTCCGGACAGGGCGAACAAATCCTACGAGCAGTACTTC. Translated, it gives CASSAPDRANKSYEQYF. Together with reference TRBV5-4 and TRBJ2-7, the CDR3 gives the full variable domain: ETGVTQSPTHLIKTRGQQVTLRCSSQSGHNTVSWYQQALGQGPQFIFQYYREEENGRGNFPPRFSGLQFPNYSSELNVNALELDDSALYLCASSAPDRANKSYEQYFGPGTRLTVT.

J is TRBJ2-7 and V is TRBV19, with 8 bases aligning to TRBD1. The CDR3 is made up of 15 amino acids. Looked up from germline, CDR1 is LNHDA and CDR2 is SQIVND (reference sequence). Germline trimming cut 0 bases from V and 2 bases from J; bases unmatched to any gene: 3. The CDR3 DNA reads TGTGCCAGTAGTATAGACCGACAGGGGCCCTACGAGCAGTACTTC. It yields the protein CASSIDRQGPYEQYF.